The source of this T cell receptor beta chain is a study of cytomegalovirus exposure and HLA in healthy donors. Study-level results: According to an earlier analysis, most TCR beta V segments yielded productive rearrangements about 90% or about 30% of the time.

Remarks on this clone: The target antigen is unknown.

The primer mix had 60 Vbeta and 13 Jbeta primers. Sequenced by immunoSEQ multiplex PCR; TCRdb stores in-frame clones only, minus some. The sample contains approximately 160,000 clones, around 68% of which appear only once. This TCR came from a man aged 45 to 65 in good health and CMV-seronegative. The sample consisted of PBMCs.

The CDR3 sequence is CASSQGQGMASGFLNEQFF. The CDR3 DNA is TGCGCCAGCAGCCAAGGACAGGGGATGGCATCAGGATTTTTAAATGAGCAGTTCTTC. The chain combines TRBV4-3 with TRBJ2-1; 8 bases map to TRBD1. The CDR3 consists of 19 residues. Germline V gene data show CDR1 as LGHNA and CDR2 as YSLEER. Trimming cost V 1 base and J 7 bases; bases outside gene matches: 18.